The 20 T cell receptor beta chains listed next were all sequenced from one sample in a study of cytomegalovirus exposure and HLA in healthy donors. With 60 Vbeta and 13 Jbeta primers, the PCR was carried out. Sequencing used immunoSEQ multiplex PCR; TCRdb keeps in-frame clones, though not all of them. The profile shows about 87,000 clones, 6% to 9% of them singletons. Sequencing input: PBMCs. These receptors all stem from a man between 45 and 60 years old in good health and CMV-seronegative.

This clone was counted only a few times. The V gene is TRBV6-5, the J gene TRBJ2-7, with a tentative D call TRBD2 (5 bases). The CDR3 sequence is 16 residues long. V shed 3 bases and J shed 3 bases, with 18 bases lying between them. In germline, CDR1 is MNHEY, CDR2 SVGAGI. The CDR3 loop is CASSYTGPGDYYEQYF. CDR3 DNA: TGTGCCAGCAGTTATACCGGACCCGGAGACTACTACGAGCAGTACTTC.

The rearrangement joins TRBV7-8 to TRBJ2-1; TRBD2 is a possible D gene (7 bases). Germline V gene lookup returns CDR1 SGHVS and CDR2 FQNEAQ. CDR3 length: 14 residues. Trimming removed 11 bases at V and 0 bases at J, with 14 bases between. CDR3 DNA sequence: TGTGCCTTAGGGGGGGGAAGCTCCTACAATGAGCAGTTCTTC. As protein: CALGGGSSYNEQFF. The full variable domain, in which reference TRBV7-8 and TRBJ2-1 provide the parts outside the CDR3, is GAGVSQSPRYKVAKRGQDVALRCDPISGHVSLFWYQQALGQGPEFLTYFQNEAQLDKSGLPSDRFFAERPEGSVSTLKIQRTQQEDSAVYLCALGGGSSYNEQFFGPGTRLTVL.

V usage is TRBV19 and J usage is TRBJ1-2, with D maybe TRBD1 (5 bases). V was trimmed by 6 bases and J by 2 bases, leaving 19 bases between them. Germline V gene lookup returns CDR1 LNHDA and CDR2 SQIVND (reference sequence). The CDR3 spans 16 residues. In nucleotides, the CDR3 is TGTGCCAGTAGCCTAACAGGTTCGGGGGAAAACTATGGCTACACCTTC. Residues: CASSLTGSGENYGYTF.

This clone was detected a few times. The same CDR3 is also encoded by other DNA sequences in this sample. The chain uses TRBV7-9 and TRBJ1-2, with 7 nucleotides matching TRBD1. CDR1 SEHNR and CDR2 FQNEAQ come from the germline V gene (reference sequence). CDR3 length: 15 residues. V lost 5 bases to trimming and J lost 4 bases; unmatched junction nucleotides: 10. The CDR3 nucleotides read TGTGCCAGCAGCCCAGGGGGAGGAAGGAGCTATGGCTACACCTTC. It yields the protein CASSPGGGRSYGYTF.

This clone was counted only a few times. This chain joins TRBV5-1 and TRBJ1-1, with TRBD1 identical over 9 bases. CDR3 length: 16 residues. V was clipped by 4 bases and J by 1 base; unmatched bases: 8. Germline V lookup: CDR1 SGHRS, CDR2 YFSETQ. The CDR3 coding sequence is TGCGCCAGCAGCCCCGGGACAGGGAATTGGAACACTGAAGCTTTCTTT. Protein product: CASSPGTGNWNTEAFF.

In regard to this clone: Other DNA sequences in this specimen translate into the identical CDR3. The chain combines TRBV5-4 with TRBJ1-1; D uncertain. V dropped 0 bases and J dropped 5 bases, with 11 bases sitting between them. The CDR3 totals 14 residues. Germline V lookup: CDR1 SGHNT, CDR2 YYREEE (reference sequence). CDR3 sequence (DNA): TGTGCCAGCAGCTTGGATCCATCCCTAACTGAAGCTTTCTTT. Amino acids: CASSLDPSLTEAFF.

The chain carries TRBV6-1 and TRBJ2-3; D is ambiguous. This CDR3 is 15 amino acids long. V shed 3 bases and J shed 2 bases, with 12 bases lying between them. Germline assignment: CDR1 MNHNS and CDR2 SASEGT. The DNA of the CDR3 is TGTGCCAGCAGTGATGGGCAGTTTTACACAGATACGCAGTATTTT. Its translation is CASSDGQFYTDTQYF.

This clone was seen a handful of times. The gene calls are TRBV4-3 and TRBJ1-2; possible D gene TRBD1, 5 bases. The germline gives CDR1 LGHNA, CDR2 YSLEER. Deletions cut 2 bases from V and 6 bases from J, with 19 bases between. The CDR3 is 16 amino acids. The CDR3 DNA is TGCGCCAGCAGCCAATCCCCTGTGGCGGGACCGGATGGCTACACCTTC. The encoded protein is CASSQSPVAGPDGYTF.

The chain couples TRBV15 to TRBJ1-3; D is possibly TRBD1 (5 bases). This CDR3 comprises 13 residues. V was cut by 9 bases and J by 3 bases, with 12 bases left in between. CDR1 is LNHNV and CDR2 is YYDKDF in the germline V gene (reference sequence). For the CDR3, the DNA is TGTGCCACGGGTGCCGACAGTGGAAACACCATATATTTT. This translates into CATGADSGNTIYF.

The V call is TRBV7-6, the J call TRBJ2-5; 9 positions match TRBD1. With 4 bases clipped from V and 1 base from J, the junction kept 10 bases outside the gene matches. The CDR3 contains 17 residues. From germline, CDR1 is SGHVS and CDR2 FNYEAQ. The CDR3 loop is CASSSRGQGIVQETQYF. The CDR3 coding sequence is TGTGCCAGCAGCTCCCGGGGACAGGGAATAGTCCAAGAGACCCAGTACTTC.

The sample holds many counts of this clone. The chain couples TRBV7-9 to TRBJ1-3, with D possibly TRBD1 on 6 matching bases. Germline V gene lookup returns CDR1 SEHNR and CDR2 FQNEAQ (reference sequence). The CDR3 totals 13 residues. The germline V and J ends were trimmed by 5 bases and 2 bases, with 7 bases remaining between them. This CDR3 is CASSNRAGNTIYF. The CDR3 DNA reads as TGTGCCAGCAGCAACAGGGCTGGAAACACCATATATTTT.

Only a few counts were recorded for this clone. The chain carries TRBV5-5 and TRBJ1-3; D is perhaps TRBD1 (5 bases). The germline V gene encodes CDR1 SGHKS and CDR2 YYEKEE (reference sequence). Trimming removed 4 bases at V and 5 bases at J, with 16 bases between. The length of the CDR3 is 15 residues. The CDR3 sequence: CASSPGTARRNTIYF. For the CDR3, the DNA is TGTGCCAGCAGCCCCGGGACTGCTCGCAGAAACACCATATATTTT.

There are a few counts of this clone. The V call is TRBV14, the J call TRBJ2-2, with 8 bases aligning to TRBD1. Germline trimming cut 2 bases from V and 1 base from J; bases unmatched to any gene: 9. CDR3 length: 18 amino acids. The germline gives CDR1 SGHDN, CDR2 FVKESK. CDR3 DNA: TGTGCCAGCAGCCAAAGGGGCAGGGGGCTCCTGAACACCGGGGAGCTGTTTTTT. This codes for CASSQRGRGLLNTGELFF.

The J gene is TRBJ2-5, the V gene TRBV11-2, with D perhaps TRBD1 (6 bases). The CDR3 sequence is 15 residues long. V shed 3 bases and J shed 2 bases, with 13 bases lying between them. CDR1 and CDR2 from the germline V gene are SGHAT and FQNNGV. Here the CDR3 reads CASSFTGTLQETQYF. CDR3 DNA sequence: TGTGCCAGCAGCTTCACCGGGACACTTCAAGAGACCCAGTACTTC.

This rearrangement joins TRBV28 to TRBJ2-7; D not certain. Germline lookup yields CDR1 MDHEN and CDR2 SYDVKM. The CDR3 covers 12 residues. The V end was cut by 10 bases, the J end by 0 bases, with 10 bases between. CDR3 residues: CATKRSSYEQYF. DNA for the CDR3: TGTGCCACCAAACGGAGCTCCTACGAGCAGTACTTC.

In its sample, this clone was seen a few times. The V gene is TRBV6-6, the J gene TRBJ1-5; TRBD1 aligns across 9 bases. The V gene's germline CDR1 is MNHNY and CDR2 SVGAGI (reference sequence). The CDR3 runs to 16 residues. V trimming: 5 bases; J trimming: 6 bases; junction bases outside the gene matches: 11. CDR3 bases: TGTGCCAGCAGTCATTACCGGGACAGGGTGGGTCAGCCCCAGCATTTT. It yields the protein CASSHYRDRVGQPQHF.

There are a few counts of this clone. The chain has TRBV7-8 and TRBJ1-2, with 7 bases lining up with TRBD1. Germline V gives CDR1 SGHVS, CDR2 FQNEAQ. Trimming cost V 1 base and J 0 bases; bases outside gene matches: 2. This CDR3 is built from 15 residues. The CDR3 nucleotides read TGTGCCAGCAGCTTAGGTGGGACAGCTAACTATGGCTACACCTTC. It translates to CASSLGGTANYGYTF.

A few counts support this clone. This chain uses TRBV28 with TRBJ2-1; 7 positions agree with TRBD1. Germline V gene lookup returns CDR1 MDHEN and CDR2 SYDVKM. CDR3 size: 15 residues. J gave up 2 bases and V 3 bases, and 4 bases lay outside the gene matches. CDR3 DNA: TGTGCCAGCAGTTTCCGCCAGGGGGCCTACAATGAGCAGTTCTTC. Its protein product is CASSFRQGAYNEQFF.

A word on this clone: Sequence at one end of the junction differs from germline and may be a read error. The V and J genes are TRBV5-6 and TRBJ2-6; weak D call: TRBD1 (5 bases). This CDR3 comprises 15 residues. Germline V gives CDR1 SGHDT, CDR2 YYEEEE. CDR3 sequence (DNA): TGTGCCAGCAGCTTTTCAGTGTTAGGGGCCAACTTCCTGACTTTC. Translating gives CASSFSVLGANFLTF.

Only a few counts were recorded for this clone. The V and J genes are TRBV5-8 and TRBJ2-4, with D uncertain. Trimming cost V 2 bases and J 4 bases, with 10 bases left between them. The germline V gene encodes CDR1 SGHTS and CDR2 YDEGEE. There are 14 residues in the CDR3. CDR3 in DNA: TGTGCCAGCAGCTTATTAGCCAAGAAAAACATTCAGTACTTC. It is translated as CASSLLAKKNIQYF.